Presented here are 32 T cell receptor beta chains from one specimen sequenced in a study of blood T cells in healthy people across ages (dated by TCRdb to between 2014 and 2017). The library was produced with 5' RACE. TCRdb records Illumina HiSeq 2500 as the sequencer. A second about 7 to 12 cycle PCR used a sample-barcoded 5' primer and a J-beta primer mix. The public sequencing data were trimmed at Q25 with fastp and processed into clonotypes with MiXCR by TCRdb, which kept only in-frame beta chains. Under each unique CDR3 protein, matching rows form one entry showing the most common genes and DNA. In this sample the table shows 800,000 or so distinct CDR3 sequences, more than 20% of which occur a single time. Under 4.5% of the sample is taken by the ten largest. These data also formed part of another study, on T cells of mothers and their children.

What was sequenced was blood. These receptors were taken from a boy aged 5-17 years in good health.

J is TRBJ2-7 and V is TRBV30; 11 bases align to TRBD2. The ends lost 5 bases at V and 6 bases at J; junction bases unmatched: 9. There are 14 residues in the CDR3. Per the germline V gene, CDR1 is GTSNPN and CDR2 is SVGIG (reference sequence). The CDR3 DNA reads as TGTGCCTGGGGATTTGAGACTAGCGGGGCCGAGCAGTACTTC. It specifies CAWGFETSGAEQYF.

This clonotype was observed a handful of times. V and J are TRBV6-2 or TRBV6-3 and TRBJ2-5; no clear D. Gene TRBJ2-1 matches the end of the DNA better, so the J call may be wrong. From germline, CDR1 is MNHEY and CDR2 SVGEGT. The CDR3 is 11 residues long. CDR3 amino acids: CASSIRNEQFF. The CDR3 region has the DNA TGTGCCAGCAGTATACGTAATGAGCAGTTCTTC.

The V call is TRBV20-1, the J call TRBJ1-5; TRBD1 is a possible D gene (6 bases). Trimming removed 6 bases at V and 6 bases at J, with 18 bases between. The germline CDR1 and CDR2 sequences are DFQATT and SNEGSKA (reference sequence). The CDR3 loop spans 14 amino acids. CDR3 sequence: CSAGEGQGRQPQHF. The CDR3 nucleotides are TGCAGTGCCGGAGAGGGCCAGGGGCGTCAGCCCCAGCATTTT.

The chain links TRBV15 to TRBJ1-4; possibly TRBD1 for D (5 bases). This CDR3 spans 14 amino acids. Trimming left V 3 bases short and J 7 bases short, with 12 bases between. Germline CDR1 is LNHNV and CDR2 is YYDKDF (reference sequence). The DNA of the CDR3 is TGTGCCACCAGCAGTCGGGGGTCGGGTGAAAAACTGTTTTTT. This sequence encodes CATSSRGSGEKLFF.

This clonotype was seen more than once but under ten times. This chain's CDR3 is CASSEAGYNEKLFF. The CDR3 coding sequence is TGTGCCAGCAGTGAAGCAGGGTATAATGAAAAACTGTTTTTT. The chain has TRBV2 and TRBJ1-4; D remains unclear. Germline lookup yields CDR1 SNHLY and CDR2 FYNNEI. The CDR3 consists of 14 residues. V was trimmed by 0 bases and J by 4 bases, leaving 6 bases between them. Drawing the rest from reference TRBV2 and TRBJ1-4, the complete variable domain is EPEVTQTPSHQVTQMGQEVILRCVPISNHLYFYWYRQILGQKVEFLVSFYNNEISEKSEIFDDQFSVERPDGSNFTLKIRSTKLEDSAMYFCASSEAGYNEKLFFGSGTQLSVL.

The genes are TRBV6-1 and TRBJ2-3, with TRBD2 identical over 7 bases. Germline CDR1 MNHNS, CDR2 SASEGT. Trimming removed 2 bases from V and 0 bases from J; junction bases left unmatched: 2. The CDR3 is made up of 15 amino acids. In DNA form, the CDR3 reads TGTGCCAGCAGTGAATCTAGCGGAAGCACAGATACGCAGTATTTT. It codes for CASSESSGSTDTQYF.

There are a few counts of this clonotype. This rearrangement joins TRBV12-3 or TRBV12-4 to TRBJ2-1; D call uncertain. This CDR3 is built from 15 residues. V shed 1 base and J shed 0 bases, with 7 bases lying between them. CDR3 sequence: CASSLGSHSYNEQFF. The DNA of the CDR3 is TGTGCCAGCAGTTTAGGTTCACACTCCTACAATGAGCAGTTCTTC.

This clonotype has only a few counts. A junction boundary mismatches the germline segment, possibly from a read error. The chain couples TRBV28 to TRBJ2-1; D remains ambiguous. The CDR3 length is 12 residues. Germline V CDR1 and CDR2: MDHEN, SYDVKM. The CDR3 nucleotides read TGTGCCAGCAGTCCTACGTACAATGGGCAGTTCTTC. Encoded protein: CASSPTYNGQFF.

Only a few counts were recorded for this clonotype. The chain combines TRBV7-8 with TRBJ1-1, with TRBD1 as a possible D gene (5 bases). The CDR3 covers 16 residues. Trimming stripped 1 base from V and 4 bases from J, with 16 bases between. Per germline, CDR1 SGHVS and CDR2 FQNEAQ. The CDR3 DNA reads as TGTGCCAGCAGCTTAGGCCCGGGGCGAGGAGGCACTGAAGCTTTCTTT. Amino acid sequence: CASSLGPGRGGTEAFF.

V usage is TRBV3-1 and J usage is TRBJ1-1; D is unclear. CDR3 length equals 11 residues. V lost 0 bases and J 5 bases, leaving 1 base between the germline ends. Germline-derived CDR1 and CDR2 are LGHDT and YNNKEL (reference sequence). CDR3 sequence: CASSQETEAFF. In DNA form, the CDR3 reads TGTGCCAGCAGCCAAGAGACTGAAGCTTTCTTT.

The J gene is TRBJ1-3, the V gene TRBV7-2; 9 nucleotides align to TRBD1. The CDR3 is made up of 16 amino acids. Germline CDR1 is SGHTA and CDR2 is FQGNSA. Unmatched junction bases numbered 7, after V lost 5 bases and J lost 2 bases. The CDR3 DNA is TGTGCCAGCAGCACCACAGGGGGCTTGGCTGGAAACACCATATATTTT. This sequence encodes CASSTTGGLAGNTIYF.

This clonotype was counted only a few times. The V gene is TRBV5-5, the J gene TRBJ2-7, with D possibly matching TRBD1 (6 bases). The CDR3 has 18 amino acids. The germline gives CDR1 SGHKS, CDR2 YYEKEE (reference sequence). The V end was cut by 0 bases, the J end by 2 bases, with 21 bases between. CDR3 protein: CASSLVISLRDTTYEQYF. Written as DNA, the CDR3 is TGTGCCAGCAGCTTGGTAATTTCGCTCCGGGACACCACCTACGAGCAGTACTTC.

The CDR3 nucleotides are TGTGCCAGTAGTGAGACCGGGACAGGGGGTTCACCCCTCCACTTT. Translating gives CASSETGTGGSPLHF. The V and J genes are TRBV19 and TRBJ1-6; 11 nucleotides agree with TRBD1. The CDR3 length is 15 residues. The V gene end was trimmed by 5 bases and the J gene end by 9 bases; junction bases not matched to a gene: 6. Germline CDR1 is LNHDA and CDR2 is SQIVND (reference sequence).

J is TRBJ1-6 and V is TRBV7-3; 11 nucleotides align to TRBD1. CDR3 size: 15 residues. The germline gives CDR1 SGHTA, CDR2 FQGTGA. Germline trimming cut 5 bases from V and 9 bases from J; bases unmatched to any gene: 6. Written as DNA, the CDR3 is TGTGCCAGCAGCCAGATGGGGACAGGGGGTTCACCCCTCCACTTT. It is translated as CASSQMGTGGSPLHF.

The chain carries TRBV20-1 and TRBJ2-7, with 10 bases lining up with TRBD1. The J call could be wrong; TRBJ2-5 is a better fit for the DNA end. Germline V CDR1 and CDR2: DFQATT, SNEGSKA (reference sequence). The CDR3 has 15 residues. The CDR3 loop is CSAREGDRGRETQYF. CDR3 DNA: TGCAGTGCTAGAGAAGGGGACAGGGGTAGGGAGACCCAGTACTTC.

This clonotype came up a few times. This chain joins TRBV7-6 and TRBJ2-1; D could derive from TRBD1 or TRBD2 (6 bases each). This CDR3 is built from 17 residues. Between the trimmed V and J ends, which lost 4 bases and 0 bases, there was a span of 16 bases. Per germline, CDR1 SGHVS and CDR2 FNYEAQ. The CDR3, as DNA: TGTGCCAGCAGCTGGGGGGCAGCAGTGAGCTCCTACAATGAGCAGTTCTTC. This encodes CASSWGAAVSSYNEQFF.

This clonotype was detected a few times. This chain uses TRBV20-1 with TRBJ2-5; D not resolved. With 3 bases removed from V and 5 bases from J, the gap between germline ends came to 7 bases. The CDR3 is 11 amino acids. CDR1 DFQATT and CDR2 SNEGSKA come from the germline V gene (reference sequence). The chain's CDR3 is CSARFTETQYF. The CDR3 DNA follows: TGCAGTGCTAGGTTTACGGAGACCCAGTACTTC.

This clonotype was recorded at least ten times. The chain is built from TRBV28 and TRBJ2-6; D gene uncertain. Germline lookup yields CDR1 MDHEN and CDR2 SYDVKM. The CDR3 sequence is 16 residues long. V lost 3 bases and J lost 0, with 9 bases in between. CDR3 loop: CASSFPSPSGANVLTF. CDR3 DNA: TGTGCCAGCAGTTTTCCTTCCCCCTCTGGGGCCAACGTCCTGACTTTC.

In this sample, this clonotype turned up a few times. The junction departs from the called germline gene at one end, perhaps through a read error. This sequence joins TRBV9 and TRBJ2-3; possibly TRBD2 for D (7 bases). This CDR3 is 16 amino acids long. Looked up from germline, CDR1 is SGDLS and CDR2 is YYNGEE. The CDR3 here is CTSSVGGGASTDTQYF. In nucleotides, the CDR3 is TGTACCAGCAGCGTAGGGGGAGGGGCGAGCACAGATACGCAGTATTTT.

CDR3 in amino acids: CASSLAVMETQYF. The CDR3 nucleotides read TGTGCCAGCAGCTTAGCCGTGATGGAGACCCAGTACTTC. The chain combines TRBV7-9 with TRBJ2-5; D is unclear. Deletions cut 0 bases from V and 5 bases from J, with 7 bases between. The CDR3 runs to 13 residues. Germline loops: CDR1 SEHNR, CDR2 FQNEAQ (reference sequence).

CDR3 sequence reads: CASAGPGGPGGANVLTF. CDR3 DNA: TGTGCCAGTGCGGGACCAGGAGGTCCTGGTGGGGCCAACGTCCTGACTTTC. V is TRBV11-1 and J is TRBJ2-6, with D maybe TRBD2 (6 bases). CDR1 and CDR2 (germline): SGHAT, FQDESV (reference sequence). CDR3 length: 17 residues. The V end lost 9 bases, the J end lost 3 bases, and 21 bases lay between the germline ends.

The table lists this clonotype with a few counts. CDR3 in amino acids: CASSSGWDDGYTF. CDR3 nucleotides: TGTGCCAGCAGTTCAGGGTGGGACGATGGCTACACCTTC. The rearrangement uses TRBV7-9 and TRBJ1-2, with D possibly TRBD1 on 5 matching bases. The CDR3 totals 13 residues. V was shortened by 6 bases and J by 6 bases, with 14 bases between the two germline ends. CDR1 and CDR2 from the germline V gene are SEHNR and FQNEAQ (reference sequence).

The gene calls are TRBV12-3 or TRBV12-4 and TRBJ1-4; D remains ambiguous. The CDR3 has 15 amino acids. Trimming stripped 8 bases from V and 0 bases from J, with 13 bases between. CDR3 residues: CASLPSSATNEKLFF. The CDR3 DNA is TGTGCCAGCCTCCCGTCCTCTGCAACTAATGAAAAACTGTTTTTT.

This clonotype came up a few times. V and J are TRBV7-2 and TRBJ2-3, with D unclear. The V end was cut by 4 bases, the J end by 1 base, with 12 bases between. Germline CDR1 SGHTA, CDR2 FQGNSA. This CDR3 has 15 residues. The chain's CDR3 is CASSSNRAGTDTQYF. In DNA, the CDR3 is TGTGCCAGCAGCTCGAACCGCGCGGGCACAGATACGCAGTATTTT.

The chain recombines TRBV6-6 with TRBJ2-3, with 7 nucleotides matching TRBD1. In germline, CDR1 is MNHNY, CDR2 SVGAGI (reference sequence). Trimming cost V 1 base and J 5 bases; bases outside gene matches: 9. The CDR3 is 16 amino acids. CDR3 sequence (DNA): TGTGCCAGCAGTTACTTCCAGACAGGGTGGAAAGATACGCAGTATTTT. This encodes CASSYFQTGWKDTQYF.

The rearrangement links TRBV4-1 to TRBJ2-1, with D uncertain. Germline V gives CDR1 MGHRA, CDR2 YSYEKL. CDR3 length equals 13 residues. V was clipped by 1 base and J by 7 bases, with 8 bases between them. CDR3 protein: CASSQVSINEQFF. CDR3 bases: TGCGCCAGCAGCCAAGTATCAATAAATGAGCAGTTCTTC.

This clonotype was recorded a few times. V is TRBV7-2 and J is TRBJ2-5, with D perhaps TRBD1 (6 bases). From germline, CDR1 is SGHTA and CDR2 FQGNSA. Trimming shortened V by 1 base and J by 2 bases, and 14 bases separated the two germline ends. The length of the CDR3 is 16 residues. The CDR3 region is CASSLVFDRTQETQYF. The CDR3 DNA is TGTGCCAGCAGCTTAGTTTTCGACAGGACACAAGAGACCCAGTACTTC.

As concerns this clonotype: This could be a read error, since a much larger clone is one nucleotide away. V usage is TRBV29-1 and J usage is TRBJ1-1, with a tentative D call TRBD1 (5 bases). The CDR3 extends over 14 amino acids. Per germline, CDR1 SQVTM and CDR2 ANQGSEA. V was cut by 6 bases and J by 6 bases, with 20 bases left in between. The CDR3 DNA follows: TGCAGCGTCAATACCGACAGTTCGGGTGCTGAAGCTTTCTTT. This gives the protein CSVNTDSSGAEAFF.

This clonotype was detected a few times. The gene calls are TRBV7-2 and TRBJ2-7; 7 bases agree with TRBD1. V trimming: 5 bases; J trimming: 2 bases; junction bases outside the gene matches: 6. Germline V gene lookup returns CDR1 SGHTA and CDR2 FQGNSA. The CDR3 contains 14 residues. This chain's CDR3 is CASSLDRATYEQYF. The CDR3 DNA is TGTGCCAGCAGCCTCGACAGGGCCACCTACGAGCAGTACTTC.

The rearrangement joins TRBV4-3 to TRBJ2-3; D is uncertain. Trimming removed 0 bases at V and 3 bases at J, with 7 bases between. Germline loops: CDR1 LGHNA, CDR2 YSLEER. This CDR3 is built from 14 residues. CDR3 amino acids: CASSQEAQTDTQYF. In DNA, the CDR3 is TGCGCCAGCAGCCAAGAGGCACAGACAGATACGCAGTATTTT.

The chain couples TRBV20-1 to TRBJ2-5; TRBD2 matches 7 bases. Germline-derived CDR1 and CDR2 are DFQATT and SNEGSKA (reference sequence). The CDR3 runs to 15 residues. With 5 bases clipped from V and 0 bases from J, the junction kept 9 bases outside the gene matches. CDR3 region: CSAFPGTSDQETQYF. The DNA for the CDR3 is TGCAGTGCTTTTCCGGGCACTAGCGACCAAGAGACCCAGTACTTC.

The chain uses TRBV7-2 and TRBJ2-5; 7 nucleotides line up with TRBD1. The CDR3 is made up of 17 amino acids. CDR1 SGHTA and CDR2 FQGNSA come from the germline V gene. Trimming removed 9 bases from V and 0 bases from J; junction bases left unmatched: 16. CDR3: CASSHSRDSDYQETQYF. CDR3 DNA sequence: TGTGCCAGTTCCCATAGCCGGGACAGCGATTACCAAGAGACCCAGTACTTC.